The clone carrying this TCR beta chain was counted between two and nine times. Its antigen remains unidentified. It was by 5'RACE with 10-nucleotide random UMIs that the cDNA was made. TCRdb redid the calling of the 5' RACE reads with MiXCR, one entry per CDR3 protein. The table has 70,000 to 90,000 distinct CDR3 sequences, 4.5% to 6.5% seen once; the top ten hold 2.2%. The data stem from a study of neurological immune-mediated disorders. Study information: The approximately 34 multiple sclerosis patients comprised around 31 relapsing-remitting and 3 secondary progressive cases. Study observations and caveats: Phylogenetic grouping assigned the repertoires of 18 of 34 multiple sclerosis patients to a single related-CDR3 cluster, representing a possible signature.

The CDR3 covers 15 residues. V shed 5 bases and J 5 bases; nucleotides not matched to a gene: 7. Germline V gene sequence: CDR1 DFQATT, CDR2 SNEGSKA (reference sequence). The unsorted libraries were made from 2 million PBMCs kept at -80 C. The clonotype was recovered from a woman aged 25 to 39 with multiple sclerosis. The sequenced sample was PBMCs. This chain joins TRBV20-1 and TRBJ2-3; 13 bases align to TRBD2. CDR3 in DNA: TGCAGTGCTCGCAAGAGACTAGCGGGAGGAGATACGCAGTATTTT. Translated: CSARKRLAGGDTQYF.